This TCR beta chain derives from a study of shared clonotypes between healthy human individuals. The assay was immunoSEQ multiplex PCR, and TCRdb's table has in-frame clones only and misses some. The data contain approximately 500,000 clones, 90% to 96% of them seen just once; the ten biggest clones take up 0.055% to 0.075%. Looked up from germline, CDR1 is DFQATT and CDR2 is SNEGSKA (reference sequence). The CDR3 length is 10 residues. The clonotype comes from a woman between 25 and 40 years old in good health. The V call is TRBV20-1, the J call TRBJ2-5; D gene unclear. The DNA end is more similar to TRBJ2-7, so the J call may be wrong. The material sequenced was naive CD4+ T cells sorted from blood. Documented subset: CD45RA+ positively selected. DNA for the CDR3: TGCAGTGCCCAACTGGACGAGCAGTACTTC. Translating gives CSAQLDEQYF.